This TCR beta chain derives from a study of cytomegalovirus exposure and HLA in healthy donors (dated by TCRdb to between 2016 and 2019). Some background on the complete study: According to an earlier analysis of 587 of the donors, 200 million or so T cells yielded 90 million to 140 million unique TCR beta sequences and approximately 300 Gb of sequence data. The genetic ancestry cluster associated with self-reported Caucasian donors included over 80% of the approximately 430 genotyped donors. Because of strong linkage in the cohort, roughly 5 DR-DQ haplotypes were treated as single units for association and clustering. Roughly 300 gigabases of sequencing data and around 80 million unique TCR sequences made up an early release that covered around 640 HLA-typed donors. On average, around 230,000 unique TCR beta nucleotide sequences were sequenced per donor among 398 genotyped donors of the cohort, with roughly 18% of those sequences being non-productive. Rather than using new phenotypic data, the later analysis identified candidate immune exposures from TCR beta sequences and from how often those sequences occurred across donors. Alongside the repertoire data, information on donor age, sex, ethnicity and CMV serostatus was compiled. The study used immunosequencing to profile the T cell repertoires of under 700 subjects and linked those repertoires to cytomegalovirus serostatus. All discovery cohort repertoires had been generated using a single sequencing platform. High-throughput TCR immunosequencing, statistical association of individual TCRs with disease status, and machine learning were combined to predict cytomegalovirus infection status. The study was designed to test whether signatures of past pathogen exposure could be identified by cataloging public T cell receptors. In a later analysis, previously published TCR beta repertoires from 666 donors were re-analyzed and high-resolution HLA genotyping was added so that TCR occurrence patterns could be studied. In addition to the first cohort of 666 subjects, a separate validation cohort of about 120 different subjects was used. Genome-wide SNP genotypes for about 55% of the 666 donors were used in a later genetic analysis, which treated that subset as a discovery cohort. To decide whether each TCR beta V gene segment behaved as functional or pseudogenic, an earlier analysis of approximately 600 of the donors relied on high-throughput TCR beta sequencing. HLA typing included class I and class II loci at four-digit resolution. Typing coverage varied by locus: roughly 620-640 donors for A, B, C, DRB1 and DQB1; some 520 for DQA1; some 610 for DPA1; more than 450 for DPB1.

In total, more than 500 healthy bone marrow donors made up the cohort. All cohort members were sampled while nominally healthy, although unrecorded immune exposures were likely present. The donor was CMV seropositive and was included in the group of around 300 seropositive cohort members. A peripheral blood sample was provided by each donor, and peripheral blood mononuclear cells were used for TCR beta sequencing. Genomic DNA was extracted from the blood cell samples with the Qiagen DNeasy Blood Extraction Kit. Library preparation was by the immunoSEQ multiplex PCR assay. A mixture of 60 forward primers for TCR Vbeta segments and 13 reverse primers for TCR Jbeta segments was used in the multiplex PCR. The CDR3 region of rearranged TCR beta genes was amplified from genomic DNA by a multiplex PCR assay. Amplified TCR beta libraries were sequenced as 87-base-pair reads on the Illumina HiSeq System. As for the authors' bioinformatics: In a later analysis, about 80 million unique TCR beta chains were counted across the 650 to 750 repertoires, and roughly 10 million of these chains were shared by at least two donors. Raw reads were error-corrected and collapsed into unique sequences with a nearest-neighbor algorithm that merged closely related sequences to remove PCR and sequencing errors. V, D and J gene segments were assigned by aligning CDR3 sequences to IMGT reference sequences. For a sequence to be retained, a match of at least six nucleotides was required to both a V gene segment and a J gene segment. Rearrangements were classified as productive when the CDR3 lacked stop codons and remained in frame with V and J, and all other rearrangements were classified as non-productive. Following IMGT convention, CDR3 was defined as the stretch from the second conserved V-encoded cysteine to the conserved J-encoded phenylalanine. In an earlier analysis of around 570 of the donors, sequences lacking an unambiguous match to a single V gene segment were excluded. An earlier analysis of some 610 of the donors called V segments functional above 56.7% productive rearrangements and segregating when the between-donor standard deviation exceeded 5%. A statistical classification framework was developed to diagnose cytomegalovirus status using the catalog of TCR beta chain sequences. In a later analysis, TCR nucleotide sequences were compared against IMGT/GENE-DB human TR gene sequences so that V and J genes could be assigned. In a later analysis, CDR3 sequences and most-parsimonious VDJ recombination scenarios were assigned using the TCRdist pipeline. In a later analysis, every TCR beta chain was defined by the combination of its CDR3 amino acid sequence and its V-gene family, and reads without a unique V-gene family were dropped. To address suspected cross-contamination and a sequencing artifact, a later analysis removed 592 highly shared, low-generation-probability nucleotide sequences. In a later analysis, a clonal expansion index for each public chain was calculated from normalized within-repertoire ranks of inferred template counts. A later analysis computed generation probabilities with a VDJ recombination model fitted to out-of-frame rearrangements, and checked the results against IGoR. In a later analysis, TCR-TCR, TCR-HLA and TCR-CMV co-occurrence was scored with hypergeometric tests, and a repertoire-size bias correction was applied to TCR pairs. To estimate false discovery rates, a later analysis permuted the HLA or CMV assignments 20 times. A later analysis grouped co-occurring TCRs with DBSCAN, adding TCRdist sequence similarity when clustering within HLA-allele-positive subsets. Repertoires with fewer than 30,000 or more than 120,000 public chains were left out of co-occurrence clustering, as were about 5 repertoires with anomalous nucleotide sharing. In TCRdb, the immuneACCESS table is reduced to in-frame sequences with V and J assigned. These tables do not hold every clone; where another copy was compared, an unresolved V gene accounts for under half, and the others remain unexplained. That table furnishes V, J and clone size, whereas the DNA furnished D and trimming. A total of more than 140,000 clones appear in this sample, 82% of them only once. The ten largest clonotypes hold 5.5% to 6% of the sample.

General findings and caveats noted by the study authors: In both the original and validation cohorts, the classifier was reported to diagnose cytomegalovirus status with high specificity and sensitivity. Roughly uniform sequencing depth across donors was assumed in presence/absence analyses, although this assumption may not hold. The authors suggested that the approach could potentially be extended to other disease states and immunological phenotypes. Most TCR sequences were observed very rarely across donors, whereas some public TCRs were present in many individuals. HLA typing was unavailable for some donors at each locus, so association tests used only the typed subset. In vitro tests confirmed that a few of the cytomegalovirus-associated TCR beta chains recognize cytomegalovirus antigens. Broadly in line with IMGT annotations, most TCR beta V segments showed up in productive rearrangements about 90% or about 30% of the time in an earlier analysis of 450 to 600 of the donors. A later analysis found that most CMV-associated TCR beta chains appeared HLA-restricted, with HLA associations seemingly driven largely by CMV exposure. A cluster of highly shared sequence variants was judged likely to be a technical artifact of the sequencing pipeline. Compared with equally common non-associated chains, HLA-associated TCR beta chains in a later analysis were more clonally expanded and had lower generation probabilities. The cohort was sequenced for TCR beta chains only, and without alpha or paired-chain data the features that could be detected were limited. The earlier analysis of about 600 of the donors excluded over 15 rarely observed V segments, including chromosome 9 orphons, because counts were too low. Immune exposure information for the cohort was limited to CMV serostatus. Linkage disequilibrium might explain the correlated functional status among segregating V segments, but an unknown experimental factor could not be excluded. The study listed 164 TCR beta chains as associated with cytomegalovirus. Some IMGT-functional V segments, including TRBV6-2 and TRBV6-3, could not be told apart with the 87-base-pair reads, so those segments were excluded. A later genetic analysis associated a missense DCLRE1C variant with V-gene and J-gene trimming of TCR beta chains, and an independent cohort replicated the association. According to a later analysis, TCR association rates differed among HLA loci, with DRB1 alleles showing the most associated TCRs and HLA-C alleles showing the fewest. Specific HLA alleles were associated with 15,000 to 20,000 TCR beta sequences at a false discovery rate of 0.05 in a later analysis. A later genetic analysis reported fewer N-insertions in productive TCRs among donors in an Asian-associated ancestry cluster than the roughly 620-donor mean. When HLA alleles, especially DR and DQ, strongly co-occurred, attributing TCR associations to individual alleles was difficult. Several of the top co-occurrence clusters appeared to be linked to parvovirus B19, influenza, CMV and Epstein-Barr virus, according to a later analysis. A further reported finding was that TCR beta sequences accurately predicted the HLA-A and HLA-B alleles for most subjects in the first cohort.

A note on this clone: Its antigen is currently not known. The record has no base qualities; no much larger clone is one base away.

V and J are truncated by 5 bases and 4 bases respectively, leaving an intervening sequence of 8 bases. The germline V gene sets CDR1 to SGHAT and CDR2 to FQNNGV. CDR3 length: 12 amino acids, cysteine to phenylalanine. The retained sequence is limited to the CDR3, 36 bases, with the frame set at the first base. The sequence links TRBV11-2 to TRBJ2-5; no D gene call is confident. Sequencing used PBMCs. This receptor was identified in a man younger than 40 in good health and CMV-seropositive. In nucleotide form, the sequence is TGTGCCAGCAGCCCGCCTACAGAGACCCAGTACTTC. It codes for CASSPPTETQYF.